This T cell receptor beta chain was recovered during a study of T cells expressing NK-cell markers. Across the study: The eight sequenced donors comprised seven who were HCMV-seropositive and one who was seronegative. Regarding the study as a whole: Several donors showed these clonotypes also leading the CD3+CD56-NKG2C+ fraction.

This CDR3 spans 15 amino acids. In germline, CDR1 is SNHLY, CDR2 FYNNEI. Making the TCR beta cDNA relied on 5'RACE template switching with UMIs. TCRdb reprocessed the 5' RACE reads and reports one entry per CDR3 protein, with no DNA. This table holds a few hundred thousand distinct CDR3 sequences. A note on this clonotype: Its antigen remains unidentified.

The sample comprised blood T cells: a sorted CD56 or NKG2C T cell subset, CD4+ or CD8+ T cells, or bulk PBMC T cells (not recorded which). The clonotype originates from a man aged 18-75 years in good health. The gene calls are TRBV2 and TRBJ2-3; absent DNA, TCRdb's TRBD1 call cannot be checked. The CDR3 here is CASRLGGFGTDTQYF. Full variable domain (missing parts from reference TRBV2 and TRBJ2-3): EPEVTQTPSHQVTQMGQEVILRCVPISNHLYFYWYRQILGQKVEFLVSFYNNEISEKSEIFDDQFSVERPDGSNFTLKIRSTKLEDSAMYFCASRLGGFGTDTQYFGPGTRLTVL.